This T cell receptor (beta chain) was documented in a study of lymphopenia after photon versus proton radiotherapy. The protocol was immunoSEQ multiplex PCR, while the TCRdb copy is restricted to in-frame clones and leaves out a portion. This table has approximately 170,000 clones, about nine tenths appearing once. Notes on the study in general: Oligoclonal CD8+ Temra expansion after nadir drove photon patients' diversity drop.

For this clone: The antigen remains undetermined.

CDR3 length: 17 amino acids. Between the trimmed V and J ends, which lost 3 bases and 1 base, there was a span of 17 bases. Germline CDR1 PRHDT, CDR2 FYEKMQ (reference sequence). The sequence was collected from a man aged 45-65 years with gastric cancer. Sample: peripheral blood, taken from a patient treated with photon-based radiotherapy. The gene calls are TRBV13 and TRBJ2-3; D is uncertain. In DNA, the CDR3 is TGTGCCAGCAGCTTTCGTCTCGGGTCTGGCGGCACAGATACGCAGTATTTT. It codes for CASSFRLGSGGTDTQYF.